This T cell receptor (beta chain) was identified during a study of tumor and adjacent non-tumor tissue in lung cancer. No cell sorting was done before RNA was extracted from the tissue. Three rounds of nested PCR, following a modified ARM-PCR protocol, produced the TCRbeta library. MiXCR, applied by TCRdb to the multiplex PCR reads, yields one record per CDR3 protein. The sample contains some 99,000 distinct CDR3 sequences, more than 70% of which appear only once. Many counts were recorded for this clonotype. CDR1 is SGHTA and CDR2 is FQGNSA in the germline V gene. The CDR3 runs to 16 residues. Germline trimming cut 5 bases from V and 5 bases from J; bases unmatched to any gene: 6.

Input material: lung tumor tissue. V and J are TRBV7-2 and TRBJ2-2; 12 nucleotides line up with TRBD2. The sequence was collected from a woman between 55 and 75 years old with non-small cell lung cancer. The CDR3 nucleotides are TGTGCCAGCAGCATACCGGGACTAGCGGGTACCGGGGAGCTGTTTTTT. Translated: CASSIPGLAGTGELFF.